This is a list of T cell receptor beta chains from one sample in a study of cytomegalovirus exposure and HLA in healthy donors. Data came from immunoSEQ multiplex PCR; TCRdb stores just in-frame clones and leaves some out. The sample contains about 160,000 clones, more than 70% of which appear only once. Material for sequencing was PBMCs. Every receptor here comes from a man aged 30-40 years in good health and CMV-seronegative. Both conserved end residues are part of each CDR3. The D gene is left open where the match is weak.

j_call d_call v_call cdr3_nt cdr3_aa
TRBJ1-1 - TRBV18 TGTGCCAGCTCTCCCTGGGGCAGTGAAGCTTTCTTT CASSPWGSEAFF
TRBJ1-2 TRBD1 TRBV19 TGTGCCAGTAGTCTATTGGACAGGGGACCTCAAGCTAACTATGGCTACACCTTC CASSLLDRGPQANYGYTF
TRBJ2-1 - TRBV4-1 TGCGCCAGCAGCCCCCCGGCAGGGGCGGCCTACAATGAGCAGTTCTTC CASSPPAGAAYNEQFF
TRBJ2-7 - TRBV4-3 TGCGCCAGCAGCTCGGGTAGGGAGGACGAGCAGTACTTC CASSSGREDEQYF
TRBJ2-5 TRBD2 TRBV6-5 TGTGCCAGCAGTCATACCACTAGCGGTGAAGAGACCCAGTACTTC CASSHTTSGEETQYF
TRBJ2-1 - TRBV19 TGTGCCAGTAGTTCAAGCGGTTCGTATTGGAATGAGCAGTTCTTC CASSSSGSYWNEQFF
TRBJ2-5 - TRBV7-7 TGTGCTAGCAGCTTAGTCCCTCAAGAGACCCAGTACTTC CASSLVPQETQYF
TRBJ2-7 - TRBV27 TGTGCCAGCAGTTTAGAGACAGGCGAGCAGTACTTC CASSLETGEQYF
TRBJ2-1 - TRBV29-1 TGCTCGCTCGGTAACTACAATGAGCAGTTCTTC CSLGNYNEQFF
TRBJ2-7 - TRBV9 TGTGCCAGCAGCGTAGAACCGGAGGGTGCTTACGAGCAGTACTTC CASSVEPEGAYEQYF
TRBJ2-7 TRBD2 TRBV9 TGTGCCAGCAGCGTAGCGTCTCTCCCGGGACTACCTTACGAGCAGTACTTC CASSVASLPGLPYEQYF